The 8 T cell receptor beta chains given below trace back to one sample, sequenced in a study of blood T cells in healthy people across ages. Primed by a sample-barcoded 5' primer and a J-beta primer mix, a second PCR proceeded for 7 to 11 cycles. A single record per CDR3 protein comes from TCRdb applying MiXCR to the 5' RACE reads. In the table there are about 780,000 distinct CDR3 sequences, less than 60% of which are singletons. Sequenced: blood. These receptors were taken from a man older than 75 in good health.

This chain uses TRBV5-1 with TRBJ1-6; TRBD1 is a possible D gene (5 bases). V shed 4 bases and J shed 7 bases, with 24 bases lying between them. This CDR3 is built from 18 residues. Germline assignment: CDR1 SGHRS and CDR2 YFSETQ. This chain's CDR3 is CASSPTPTAASRNSPLHF. The CDR3 coding sequence is TGCGCCAGCAGCCCAACTCCGACAGCGGCATCAAGGAATTCACCCCTCCACTTT.

The rearrangement links TRBV5-1 to TRBJ2-1, with D maybe TRBD2 (5 bases). V shed 1 base and J shed 4 bases, with 15 bases lying between them. The CDR3 is 16 amino acids. CDR1 is SGHRS, CDR2 YFSETQ, per germline. CDR3 DNA sequence: TGCGCCAGCAGCTTGTCAGTGGGAGTGGGTTACAATGAGCAGTTCTTC. This codes for CASSLSVGVGYNEQFF.

The V gene is TRBV12-3 or TRBV12-4, the J gene TRBJ1-6; the D gene is possibly TRBD1 (5 bases). V lost 6 bases and J 8 bases, leaving 17 bases between the germline ends. The CDR3 extends over 15 amino acids. In nucleotides, the CDR3 is TGTGCCAGCAGCCCAGGCAGGACAAGTTATTCACCCCTCCACTTT. As protein: CASSPGRTSYSPLHF.

This clonotype was seen a handful of times. The chain recombines TRBV20-1 with TRBJ2-7; a weak D match, TRBD2 (6 bases). V was cut by 0 bases and J by 2 bases, with 17 bases left in between. The CDR3 spans 16 residues. Looked up from germline, CDR1 is DFQATT and CDR2 is SNEGSKA (reference sequence). CDR3 DNA: TGCAGTGCTAGAGACCCCGGTAGCGGAGACCCCTACGAGCAGTACTTC. Its protein product is CSARDPGSGDPYEQYF.

The chain recombines TRBV9 with TRBJ2-7; no reliable D call. Germline V gene lookup returns CDR1 SGDLS and CDR2 YYNGEE. The CDR3 has 14 amino acids. V gave up 4 bases and J gave up 6 bases, with 17 bases separating them. The CDR3 loop is CASSPEVARAEQYF. CDR3 sequence (DNA): TGTGCCAGCAGCCCCGAGGTGGCTAGAGCCGAGCAGTACTTC.

This clonotype was seen a few times. The rearrangement joins TRBV7-2 to TRBJ2-1; 16 bases align to TRBD2. CDR1 is SGHTA and CDR2 is FQGNSA in the germline V gene. The CDR3 is made up of 16 amino acids. The ends lost 5 bases at V and 10 bases at J; junction bases unmatched: 8. CDR3 nucleotide sequence: TGTGCCAGCAGCCCATCCGGGACTAGCGGGAGGGGAGAGCAGTTCTTC. Its protein product is CASSPSGTSGRGEQFF.

The CDR3: CASSQEVSGEDTEAFF. CDR3 nucleotides: TGCGCCAGCAGCCAAGAGGTATCGGGGGAGGACACTGAAGCTTTCTTT. This rearrangement joins TRBV4-3 to TRBJ1-1, with D tentatively TRBD1 (5 bases). Germline-derived CDR1 and CDR2 are LGHNA and YSLEER. This CDR3 has 16 residues. V was clipped by 0 bases and J by 3 bases, with 14 bases between them.

This clonotype was seen just once. This chain joins TRBV29-1 and TRBJ1-1, with D possibly TRBD1 on 6 matching bases. Germline lookup yields CDR1 SQVTM and CDR2 ANQGSEA. Trimming removed 6 bases from V and 6 bases from J, with 11 bases in between. The CDR3 is 11 amino acids. CDR3 DNA sequence: TGCAGCGTCGGGGGCGCCTCTGAAGCTTTCTTT. Protein: CSVGGASEAFF.